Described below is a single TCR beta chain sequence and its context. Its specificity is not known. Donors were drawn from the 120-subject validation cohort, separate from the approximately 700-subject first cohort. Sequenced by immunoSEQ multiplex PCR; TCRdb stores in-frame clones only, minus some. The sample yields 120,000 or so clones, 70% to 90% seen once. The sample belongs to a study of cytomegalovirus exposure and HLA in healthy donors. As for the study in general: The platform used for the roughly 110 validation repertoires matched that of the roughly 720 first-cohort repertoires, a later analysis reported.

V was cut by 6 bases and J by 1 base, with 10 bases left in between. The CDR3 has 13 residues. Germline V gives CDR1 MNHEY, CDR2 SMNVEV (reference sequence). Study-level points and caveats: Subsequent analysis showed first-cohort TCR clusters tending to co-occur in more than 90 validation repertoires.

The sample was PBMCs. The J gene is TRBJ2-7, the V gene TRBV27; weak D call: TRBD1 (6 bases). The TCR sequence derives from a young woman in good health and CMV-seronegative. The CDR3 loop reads CASRSTGSYEQYF. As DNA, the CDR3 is TGTGCCAGCAGATCCACAGGGTCCTACGAGCAGTACTTC.